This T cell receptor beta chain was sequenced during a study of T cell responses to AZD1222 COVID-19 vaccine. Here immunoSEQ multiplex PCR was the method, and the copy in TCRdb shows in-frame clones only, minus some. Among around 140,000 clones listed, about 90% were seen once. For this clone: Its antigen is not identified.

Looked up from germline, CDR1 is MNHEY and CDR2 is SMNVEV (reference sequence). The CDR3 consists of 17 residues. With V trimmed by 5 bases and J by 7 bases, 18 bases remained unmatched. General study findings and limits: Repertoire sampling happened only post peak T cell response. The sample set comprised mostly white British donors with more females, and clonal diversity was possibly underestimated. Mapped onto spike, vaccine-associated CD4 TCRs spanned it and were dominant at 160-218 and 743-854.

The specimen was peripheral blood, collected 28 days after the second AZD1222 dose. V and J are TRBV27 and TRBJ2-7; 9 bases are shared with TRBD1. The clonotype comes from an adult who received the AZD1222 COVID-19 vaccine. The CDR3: CASSVTRPGQGSREQYF. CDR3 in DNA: TGTGCCAGCAGTGTCACCCGTCCGGGACAGGGTTCTCGTGAGCAGTACTTC.